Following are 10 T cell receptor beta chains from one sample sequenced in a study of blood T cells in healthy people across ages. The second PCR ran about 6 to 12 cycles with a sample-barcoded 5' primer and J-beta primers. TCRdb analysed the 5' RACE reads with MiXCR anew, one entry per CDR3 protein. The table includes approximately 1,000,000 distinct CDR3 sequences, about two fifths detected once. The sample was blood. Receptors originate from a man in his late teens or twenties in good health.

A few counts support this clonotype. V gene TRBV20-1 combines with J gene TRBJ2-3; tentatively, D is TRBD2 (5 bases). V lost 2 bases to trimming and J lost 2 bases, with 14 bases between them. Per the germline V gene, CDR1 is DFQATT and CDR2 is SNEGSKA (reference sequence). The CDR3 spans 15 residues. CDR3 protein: CSARSGGLDTDTQYF. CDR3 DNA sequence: TGCAGTGCTAGATCTGGCGGACTTGACACAGATACGCAGTATTTT.

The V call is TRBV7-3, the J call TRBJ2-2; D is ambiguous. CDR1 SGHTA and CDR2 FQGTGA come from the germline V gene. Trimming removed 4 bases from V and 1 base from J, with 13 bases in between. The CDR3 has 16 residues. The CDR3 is CASSSGGDRNTGELFF. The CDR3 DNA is TGTGCCAGCAGCTCCGGTGGTGATCGGAACACCGGGGAGCTGTTTTTT.

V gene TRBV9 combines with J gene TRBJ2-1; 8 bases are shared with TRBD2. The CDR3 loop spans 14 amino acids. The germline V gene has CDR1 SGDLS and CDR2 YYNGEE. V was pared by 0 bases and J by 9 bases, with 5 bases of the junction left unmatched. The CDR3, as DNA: TGTGCCAGCAGCGTAGATCTAGCGGGCGGTGAGCAGTTCTTC. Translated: CASSVDLAGGEQFF.

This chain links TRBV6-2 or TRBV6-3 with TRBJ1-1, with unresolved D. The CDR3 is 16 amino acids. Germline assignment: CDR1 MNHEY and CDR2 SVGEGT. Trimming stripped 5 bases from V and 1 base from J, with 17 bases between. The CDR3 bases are TGTGCCAGCAGTACACATTACGGTCGGGAGAACACTGAAGCTTTCTTT. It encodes CASSTHYGRENTEAFF.

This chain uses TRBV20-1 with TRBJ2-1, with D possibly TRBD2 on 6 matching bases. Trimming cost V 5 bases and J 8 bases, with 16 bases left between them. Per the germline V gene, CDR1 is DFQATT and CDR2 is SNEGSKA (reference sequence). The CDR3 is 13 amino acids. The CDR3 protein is CSAPPQEGDEQFF. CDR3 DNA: TGCAGTGCTCCCCCACAGGAGGGCGATGAGCAGTTCTTC.

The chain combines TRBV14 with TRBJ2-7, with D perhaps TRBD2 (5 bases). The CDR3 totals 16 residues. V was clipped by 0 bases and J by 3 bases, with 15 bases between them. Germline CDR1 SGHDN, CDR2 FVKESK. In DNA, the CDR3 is TGTGCCAGCAGCCAAGAGGTCCGGGAAATTAGCTACGAGCAGTACTTC. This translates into CASSQEVREISYEQYF.

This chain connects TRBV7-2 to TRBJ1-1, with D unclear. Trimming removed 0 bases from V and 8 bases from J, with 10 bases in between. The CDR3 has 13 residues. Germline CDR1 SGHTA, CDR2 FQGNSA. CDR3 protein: CASSLALWQEAFF. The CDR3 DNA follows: TGTGCCAGCAGCTTAGCGCTTTGGCAGGAAGCTTTCTTT.

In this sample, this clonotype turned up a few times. The CDR3: CASSERLAGGYNEQFF. The CDR3 DNA sequence: TGTGCCAGCAGCGAGCGACTAGCGGGGGGTTACAATGAGCAGTTCTTC. The V and J genes are TRBV9 and TRBJ2-1, with TRBD2 matching 13 bases. The ends lost 3 bases at V and 4 bases at J; junction bases unmatched: 4. This CDR3 spans 16 amino acids. Germline V gene data show CDR1 as SGDLS and CDR2 as YYNGEE.

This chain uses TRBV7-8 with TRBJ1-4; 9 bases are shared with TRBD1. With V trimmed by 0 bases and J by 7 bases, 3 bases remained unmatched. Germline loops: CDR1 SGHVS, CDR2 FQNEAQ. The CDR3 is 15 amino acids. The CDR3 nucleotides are TGTGCCAGCAGCTTAGCGAGGACAGGGGTTGAAAAACTGTTTTTT. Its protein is CASSLARTGVEKLFF.

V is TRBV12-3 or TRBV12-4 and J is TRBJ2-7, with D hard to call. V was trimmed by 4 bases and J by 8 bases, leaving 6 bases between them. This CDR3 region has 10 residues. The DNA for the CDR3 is TGTGCCAGCAGTTCAGGCAAGCAGTACTTC. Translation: CASSSGKQYF.